What follows describes a single T cell receptor beta chain. What it binds is not known. While unrecorded immune exposures were likely, the donors were nominally healthy when sampled. The source of the sample is a study of cytomegalovirus exposure and HLA in healthy donors. Across the study: Of the donors genotyped, about 390 in all, 81% fell in the Caucasian-associated ancestry cluster.

With V trimmed by 10 bases and J by 11 bases, 15 bases remained unmatched. Germline CDR1 reads MNHEY; CDR2 reads SMNVEV (reference sequence). This CDR3 is built from 13 residues. The PCR had 60 Vbeta and 13 Jbeta primers. Here immunoSEQ multiplex PCR was the method, and the copy in TCRdb shows in-frame clones only, minus some. The sample has 180,000 or so clones, 65% to 85% seen once. Study results and limitations: Earlier analysis looked at TCR beta V segments, and most were productive about 90% or about 30% of the time. The CMV antigen specificity of a few CMV-associated chains was confirmed through in vitro analysis.

Sample: PBMCs. J is TRBJ1-1 and V is TRBV27, with 8 bases aligning to TRBD1. This sequence was found in a girl aged 10-17 years in good health and CMV-seropositive. In nucleotides, the CDR3 is TGTGCCACCGCTTCAGGGGGCGCGAGGGGTGCTTTCTTT. It yields the protein CATASGGARGAFF.